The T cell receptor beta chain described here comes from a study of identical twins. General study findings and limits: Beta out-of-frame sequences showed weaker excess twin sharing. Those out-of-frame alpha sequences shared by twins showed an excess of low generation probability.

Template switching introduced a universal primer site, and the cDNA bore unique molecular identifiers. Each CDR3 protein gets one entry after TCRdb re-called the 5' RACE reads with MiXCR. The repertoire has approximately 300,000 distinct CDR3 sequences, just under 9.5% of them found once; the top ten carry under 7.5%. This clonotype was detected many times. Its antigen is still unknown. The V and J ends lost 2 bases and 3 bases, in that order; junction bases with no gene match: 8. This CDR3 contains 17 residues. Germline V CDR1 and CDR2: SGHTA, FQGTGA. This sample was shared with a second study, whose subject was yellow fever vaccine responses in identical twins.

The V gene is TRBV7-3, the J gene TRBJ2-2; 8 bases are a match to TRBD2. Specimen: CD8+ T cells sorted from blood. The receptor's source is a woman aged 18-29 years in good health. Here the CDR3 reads CASSLSPGLGDTGELFF. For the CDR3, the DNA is TGTGCCAGCAGCTTATCGCCGGGACTAGGGGACACCGGGGAGCTGTTTTTT.